A selection of T cell receptor beta chains follows, all from one sample in a study of T cell responses to AZD1222 COVID-19 vaccine. Profiled with immunoSEQ multiplex PCR; TCRdb holds only in-frame clones, not every one. The repertoire includes some 150,000 clones, approximately 90% of them detected once, and roughly 7% sits in the top ten. The starting material was peripheral blood, obtained after recovery from COVID-19. Receptors originate from an adult who had recovered from COVID-19. Each CDR3 is given with its conserved first and last residue. Each record gives: CDR3 protein, V gene.

CAIRVSSSHNYGYTF	TRBV10-3
CASSVASGNTEAFF	TRBV9
CSVAWGSYEQYF	TRBV29-1
CASGLGQGISTGELFF	TRBV12-5
CATHRGDQSPLHF	TRBV6-5
CASSPQQSSYEQYF	TRBV3-1/TRBV3-2
CASSIDPSSGRAAFF	TRBV19
CASSQEHGNSPLHF	TRBV3-1/TRBV3-2
CASSNAGNYGYTF	TRBV12-3/TRBV12-4
CASSSTGNTEAFF	TRBV11-3
CASSQIQGTQETQYF	TRBV14
CASSEEGAGEVNEQYF	TRBV2
CASSNGFFYGYTF	TRBV7-2
CASSYTLNTGELFF	TRBV28
CASSAGNTIYF	TRBV19
CASSPPLRGHIQYF	TRBV18
CASREDRGGETQYF	TRBV2
CASSLDAGGVSYEQYF	TRBV7-2
CATRTSGRPIQQFF	TRBV15
CASRRGDRGYYGYTF	TRBV28
CASSLSPQTGDPKNIQYF	TRBV7-8
CASSEGTGTYNEQFF	TRBV5-1
CASSPGPAGVFF	TRBV6-5
CASSLREGGEQYF	TRBV19
CASSSQVGGRDTF	TRBV7-9
CASSTTGGNQPQHF	TRBV6-5
CASSYPDRGNNQPQHF	TRBV6-6
CASSRTGSYEQYF	TRBV12-3/TRBV12-4
CASSLVSDNTEAFF	TRBV7-8
CASSEHPMNTEAFF	TRBV10-2
CASSLADTSGNTIYF	TRBV5-5
CATGQALHNEQFF	TRBV2
CASSYGQGGRETQYF	TRBV5-4
CASSFARGTEQFF	TRBV5-1
CASSPERHEPKQFF	TRBV5-4
CASSQVLIFGEQYF	TRBV3-1/TRBV3-2
CASSALVGGEPVQYF	TRBV9
CASGSTGGPRPQHF	TRBV12-5
CASSAVGLSGNTIYF	TRBV9
CASGLAQGGLVNTEAFF	TRBV12-5
CASTRDRGFTEQYF	TRBV2
CASSLGHQPQHF	TRBV11-2
CASNREQSSPLHF	TRBV19
CASSIRDRGNQPQHF	TRBV19
CASSQDPTLYSGANVLTF	TRBV4-2